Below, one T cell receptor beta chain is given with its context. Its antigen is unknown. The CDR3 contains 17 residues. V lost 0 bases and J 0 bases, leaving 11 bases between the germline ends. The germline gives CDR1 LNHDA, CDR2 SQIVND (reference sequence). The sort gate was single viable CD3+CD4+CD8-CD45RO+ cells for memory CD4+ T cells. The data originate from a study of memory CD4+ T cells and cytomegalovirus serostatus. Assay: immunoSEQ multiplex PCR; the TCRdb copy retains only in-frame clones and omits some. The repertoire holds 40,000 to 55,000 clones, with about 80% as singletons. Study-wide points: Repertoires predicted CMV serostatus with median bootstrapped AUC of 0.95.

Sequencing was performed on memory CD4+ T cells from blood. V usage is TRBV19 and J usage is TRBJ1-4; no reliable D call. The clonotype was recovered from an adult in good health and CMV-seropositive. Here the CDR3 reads CASSIDLSRTTNEKLFF. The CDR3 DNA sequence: TGTGCCAGTAGTATAGATCTATCGAGAACAACTAATGAAAAACTGTTTTTT.